The T cell receptor (beta chain) described here comes from a study of T cell responses to AZD1222 COVID-19 vaccine (dated by TCRdb to the early 2020s). A note on the overall study: TCR sequencing covered some 250 trial participants: nearly 210 given two doses of AZD1222 and 26 given two doses of MenACWY control vaccine. Trial participants were enrolled by age into 18-55, 56-69 and 70-plus year subgroups, with 148, 28 and 57 TCR-sequenced participants respectively.

A distance of 13 bases separates the germline ends of V and J, which lose 4 bases and 7 bases respectively. The CDR3 starts with the cysteine, ends with the phenylalanine, and has 13 residues. Only the CDR3 DNA stays, 39 bases, in frame from base 1. Reading the germline V gene (reference sequence) gives CDR1 LGHDT and CDR2 YNNKEL. Taken with the paper, the label for time point translates to: about 28 days (+/-7) after the second vaccine dose. AZD1222 recipients whose second dose came at about 4 weeks and those whose second dose came at about 12 weeks were combined into one group, since spike-specific TCR depth and breadth did not differ between the two schedules. Vaccinee samples were obtained from the UK trials COV001 and COV002, which included a single-blind randomized controlled phase 2/3 trial of AZD1222 (ChAdOx1 nCoV-19) in healthy adults. For TCRbeta chain sequencing, PBMC samples were collected from trial participants at day 0 and at day 28 after the second dose.

What the research found in general, with its limitations: Participants were mostly white British and included more females than males, and it was suggested by the authors that clonal diversity may have been underestimated. Conclusions about previously exposed vaccinees were limited because only 5 or 6 AZD1222 recipients were SARS-CoV-2 seropositive at baseline. The 56-69-year group was small, and its depth increase did not reach significance, likely because of low power. A significant rise in spike-specific TCR breadth and depth was observed after two AZD1222 doses relative to day 0 and relative to MenACWY recipients. The vaccine-associated CD4 TCRs covered the entire spike protein, and the dominant responses fell in regions 160-218 and 743-854. Nearly half of unique spike-specific TCRs reportedly recognized epitopes outside regions mutated in the B.1.351 and B.1.1.7 variants. No day 14 peak-response samples were available, so repertoires were characterized only after the peak T cell response.

In the case of this clone: Its antigen is currently not known. There are no base qualities to consult, and no much larger clone falls within one base.

The CDR3 regions of human TCRbeta chains were analyzed by immunosequencing. The original methods were these. TCRs in the repertoires were compared against a reference library of SARS-CoV-2-specific TCRs that had been generated with the MIRA antigen-specificity platform. Breadth was defined as the fraction of unique TCRs that were SARS-CoV-2-associated, and depth was defined as the fraction of total T cells that were SARS-CoV-2-associated. Each spike-specific TCR was assigned to its reactive spike region and to a CD4 or CD8 class using the MIRA data. Log10-transformed breadth and depth values were compared by one-way ANOVA with Sidak's multiple comparisons tests. Here the immuneACCESS table is served through TCRdb, limited to in-frame sequences with V and J called. Missing clones are a known gap in these copies; in checked studies unresolved V genes cover under half, and the rest lacks a known reason. V and J calls and clone size follow that table, whereas D and trimming were derived from the DNA. The table for this sample lists about 150,000 clones; approximately 91% of them were counted only once. The top ten hold 1.9% of the sample.

The chain is encoded by TRBV3-1 (or the pseudogene TRBV3-2) joined to TRBJ1-1, and the D gene may be TRBD1, 5 bases matching. This material consisted of peripheral blood, taken 28 days after the second AZD1222 dose. This receptor was obtained from an adult who received the AZD1222 COVID-19 vaccine. The DNA sequence is as follows: TGTGCCAGCAGCCTTACCGCAGGGATTGAAGCTTTCTTT. Translated, this gives CASSLTAGIEAFF.